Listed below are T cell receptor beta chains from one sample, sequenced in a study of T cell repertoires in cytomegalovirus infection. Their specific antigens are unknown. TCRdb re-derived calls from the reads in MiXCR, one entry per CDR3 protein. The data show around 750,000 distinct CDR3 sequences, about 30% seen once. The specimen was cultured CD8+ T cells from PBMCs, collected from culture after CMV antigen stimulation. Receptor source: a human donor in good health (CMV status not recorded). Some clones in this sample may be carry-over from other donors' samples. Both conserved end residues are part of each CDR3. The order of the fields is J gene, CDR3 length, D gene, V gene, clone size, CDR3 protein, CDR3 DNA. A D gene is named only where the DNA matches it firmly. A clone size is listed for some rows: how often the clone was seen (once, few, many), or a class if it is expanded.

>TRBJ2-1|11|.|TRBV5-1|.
CASSGEGEQFF
TGCGCCAGCAGCGGCGAGGGTGAGCAGTTCTTC
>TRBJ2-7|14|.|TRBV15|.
CATSEGVESYEQYF
TGTGCCACCAGCGAGGGGGTTGAATCCTACGAGCAGTACTTC
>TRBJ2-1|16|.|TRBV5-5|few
CASSTNRQVGGNEQFF
TGTGCCAGCAGCACAAATCGACAGGTCGGTGGGAATGAGCAGTTCTTC
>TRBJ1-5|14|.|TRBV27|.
CASSFGGVAQPQHF
TGTGCCAGCAGTTTCGGGGGGGTAGCTCAGCCCCAGCATTTT
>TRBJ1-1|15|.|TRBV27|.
CASSLSRGGIPEAFF
TGTGCCAGCAGTCTTTCAAGGGGCGGTATCCCTGAAGCTTTCTTT
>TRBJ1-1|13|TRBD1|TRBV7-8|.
CASSNDRASGAFF
TGTGCCAGCAGCAACGACAGGGCTTCGGGAGCTTTCTTT
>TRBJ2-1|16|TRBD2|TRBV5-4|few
CASSLRTSGTYNEQFF
TGTGCCAGCAGCTTGCGGACTAGCGGGACCTACAATGAGCAGTTCTTC
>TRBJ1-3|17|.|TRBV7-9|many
CASSASSGESSGNTIYF
TGTGCCAGCAGCGCGTCGTCGGGGGAGTCATCTGGAAACACCATATATTTT
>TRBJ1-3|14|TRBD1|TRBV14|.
CASSQTGSGNTIYF
TGTGCCAGCAGCCAGACAGGGTCTGGAAACACCATATATTTT
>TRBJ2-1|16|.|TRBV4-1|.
CASSQDRVSKYNEQFF
TGCGCCAGCAGCCAAGATCGGGTGTCCAAGTACAATGAGCAGTTCTTC
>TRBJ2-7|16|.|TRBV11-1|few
CASSPGDFEVDYEQYF
TGTGCCAGCAGTCCCGGGGACTTCGAGGTGGACTACGAGCAGTACTTC
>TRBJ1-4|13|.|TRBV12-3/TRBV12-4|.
CASSSSGKQKLFF
TGTGCCAGCAGTTCGAGCGGAAAACAGAAACTGTTTTTT
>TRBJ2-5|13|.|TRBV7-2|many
CASSLATGETQYF
TGTGCCAGCAGCTTAGCCACGGGGGAGACCCAGTACTTC
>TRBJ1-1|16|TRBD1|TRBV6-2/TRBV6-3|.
CASSYSTLTGGDEAFF
TGTGCCAGCAGTTACTCGACCCTGACAGGGGGCGATGAAGCTTTCTTT
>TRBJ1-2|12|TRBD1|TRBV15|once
CATSSTGDGYTF
TGTGCCACCAGCAGTACAGGGGACGGCTACACCTTC
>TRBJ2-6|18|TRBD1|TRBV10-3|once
CAISEPDRGRSGANVLTF
TGTGCCATCAGTGAGCCGGACAGGGGGCGGTCTGGGGCCAACGTCCTGACTTTC
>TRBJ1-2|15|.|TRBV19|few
CASSMGLWDGYGYTF
TGTGCCAGTAGTATGGGCCTCTGGGACGGCTATGGCTACACCTTC
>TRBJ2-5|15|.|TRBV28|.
CASSLGRGGQETQYF
TGTGCCAGCAGTTTAGGTCGCGGCGGCCAAGAGACCCAGTACTTC
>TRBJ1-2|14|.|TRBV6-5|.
CASSYGRMNYGYTF
TGTGCCAGCAGTTACGGGAGAATGAACTATGGCTACACCTTC
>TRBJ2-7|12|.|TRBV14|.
CASSLHGYEQYF
TGTGCCAGCAGCCTCCACGGATACGAGCAGTACTTC
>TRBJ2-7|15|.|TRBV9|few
CASSVDPSYSYEQYF
TGTGCCAGCAGCGTAGATCCCAGTTACTCCTACGAGCAGTACTTC
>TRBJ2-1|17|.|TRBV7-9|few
CASSLEVDWLRNNEQFF
TGTGCCAGCAGCTTAGAAGTGGATTGGCTTCGAAACAATGAGCAGTTCTTC
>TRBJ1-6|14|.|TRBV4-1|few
CASSHTQEGSPLHF
TGCGCCAGCAGCCATACTCAAGAGGGTTCACCCCTCCACTTT
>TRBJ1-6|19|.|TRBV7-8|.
CASSSMRGRPIRYNSPLHF
TGTGCCAGCAGCTCCATGCGGGGGAGGCCCATACGATATAATTCACCCCTCCACTTT
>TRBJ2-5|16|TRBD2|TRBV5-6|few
CASSSEPGLGGETQYF
TGTGCCAGCAGCTCAGAACCGGGACTAGGGGGAGAGACCCAGTACTTC
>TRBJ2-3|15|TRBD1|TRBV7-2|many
CASSNPQGAADTQYF
TGTGCCAGCAGCAACCCACAGGGGGCGGCAGATACGCAGTATTTT
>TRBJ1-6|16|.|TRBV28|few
CASSLPGNPNNSPLHF
TGTGCCAGCAGTTTACCAGGGAACCCTAATAATTCACCCCTCCACTTT
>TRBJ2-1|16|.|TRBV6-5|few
CASSYSGGLDYNEQFF
TGTGCCAGCAGTTACTCAGGGGGGCTTGACTACAATGAGCAGTTCTTC
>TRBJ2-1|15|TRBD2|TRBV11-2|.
CASSFGAGGYNEQFF
TGTGCCAGCAGCTTCGGAGCGGGGGGGTACAATGAGCAGTTCTTC